This is a list of T cell receptor beta chains from one sample in a study of T cells in Graves' hyperthyroidism and ophthalmopathy. MiXCR, applied by TCRdb to the multiplex PCR reads, yields one record per CDR3 protein. The sample holds fewer than 650,000 distinct CDR3 sequences; 13% to 15% are singletons and the top ten take roughly 7.1%. The sequenced sample consisted of blood. All receptors come from a woman aged 18 to 35 with Graves' ophthalmopathy. Both conserved end residues are part of each CDR3. The D gene is left open where the match is weak. The listing skips clone size in some rows; elsewhere it reads once, few, many or a size class.

V gene: TRBV7-2; J gene: TRBJ2-4; clone size: -; D gene: -; CDR3 protein: CASSFSGRTVDIQYF; CDR3 DNA: TGTGCCAGCAGCTTTTCCGGCCGGACAGTAGACATTCAGTACTTC
V gene: TRBV20-1; J gene: TRBJ2-1; clone size: once; D gene: TRBD2; CDR3 protein: CSARPGLAGEHNEQFF; CDR3 DNA: TGCAGTGCTAGACCGGGACTAGCGGGAGAACACAATGAGCAGTTCTTC
V gene: TRBV30; J gene: TRBJ1-1; clone size: many; D gene: -; CDR3 protein: CARSPGSLWTEAFF; CDR3 DNA: TGTGCCCGGAGTCCCGGGTCCCTGTGGACTGAAGCTTTCTTT
V gene: TRBV5-1; J gene: TRBJ2-3; clone size: -; D gene: -; CDR3 protein: CASSLGTAKGTDTQYF; CDR3 DNA: TGCGCCAGCAGCTTAGGGACGGCGAAAGGGACAGATACGCAGTATTTT
V gene: TRBV7-3; J gene: TRBJ2-3; clone size: many; D gene: -; CDR3 protein: CASSPSPLDTQYF; CDR3 DNA: TGTGCCAGCAGCCCCTCACCTTTGGATACGCAGTATTTT
V gene: TRBV20-1; J gene: TRBJ2-3; clone size: -; D gene: TRBD2; CDR3 protein: CSARGLAGGHLTGTQYF; CDR3 DNA: TGCAGTGCTCGCGGACTAGCGGGAGGGCACCTCACAGGTACGCAGTATTTT
V gene: TRBV28; J gene: TRBJ2-7; clone size: many; D gene: -; CDR3 protein: CASNSGSLSYEQYF; CDR3 DNA: TGTGCCAGCAACAGCGGTTCCCTCTCCTACGAGCAGTACTTC
V gene: TRBV28; J gene: TRBJ1-2; clone size: many; D gene: -; CDR3 protein: CASSLTASLAYGYTF; CDR3 DNA: TGTGCCAGCAGTTTAACGGCCTCCTTGGCCTATGGCTACACCTTC
V gene: TRBV6-2/TRBV6-3; J gene: TRBJ2-7; clone size: many; D gene: -; CDR3 protein: CASSAGRYEQYF; CDR3 DNA: TGTGCCAGCAGTGCGGGGAGATACGAGCAGTACTTC
V gene: TRBV7-9; J gene: TRBJ2-1; clone size: -; D gene: TRBD2; CDR3 protein: CASSEPSGRSSYNERFF; CDR3 DNA: TGTGCCAGCAGCGAGCCTAGCGGGAGGAGCTCCTACAATGAGCGGTTCTTC
V gene: TRBV12-3/TRBV12-4; J gene: TRBJ2-5; clone size: many; D gene: -; CDR3 protein: CASTWGSSGETQYF; CDR3 DNA: TGTGCCAGCACCTGGGGCAGTTCAGGGGAGACCCAGTACTTC
V gene: TRBV6-2/TRBV6-3; J gene: TRBJ2-2; clone size: few; D gene: TRBD2; CDR3 protein: CASRLAGVTGELFF; CDR3 DNA: TGTGCCAGCAGACTAGCGGGAGTAACCGGGGAGCTGTTTTTT
V gene: TRBV5-5; J gene: TRBJ2-4; clone size: few; D gene: -; CDR3 protein: CASDSAKNIQYF; CDR3 DNA: TGTGCCAGCGACAGTGCCAAAAACATTCAGTACTTC
V gene: TRBV4-3; J gene: TRBJ1-6; clone size: few; D gene: -; CDR3 protein: CASSQEPPGQGYNSPLHF; CDR3 DNA: TGCGCCAGCAGCCAAGAACCCCCGGGGCAGGGCTATAATTCACCCCTCCACTTT
V gene: TRBV4-1; J gene: TRBJ2-7; clone size: -; D gene: -; CDR3 protein: CASSQGKGRIYEQYF; CDR3 DNA: TGCGCCAGCAGCCAAGGGAAAGGCAGAATCTACGAGCAGTACTTC
V gene: TRBV29-1; J gene: TRBJ2-3; clone size: -; D gene: TRBD1; CDR3 protein: CSVGGTGGIWDTQYF; CDR3 DNA: TGCAGCGTGGGAGGGACAGGGGGTATTTGGGATACGCAGTATTTT
V gene: TRBV12-3/TRBV12-4; J gene: TRBJ1-4; clone size: many; D gene: -; CDR3 protein: CASSFWTAGKLFF; CDR3 DNA: TGTGCCAGCAGTTTTTGGACAGCCGGTAAACTGTTTTTT